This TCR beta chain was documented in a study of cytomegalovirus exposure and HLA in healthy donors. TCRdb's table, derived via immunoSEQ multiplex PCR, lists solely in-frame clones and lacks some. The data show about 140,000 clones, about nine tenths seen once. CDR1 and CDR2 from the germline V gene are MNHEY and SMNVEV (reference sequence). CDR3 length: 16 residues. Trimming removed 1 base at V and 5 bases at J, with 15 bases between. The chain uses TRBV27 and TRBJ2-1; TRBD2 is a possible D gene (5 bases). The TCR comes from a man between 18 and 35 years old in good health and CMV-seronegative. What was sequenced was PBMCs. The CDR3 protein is CASSLLSGPLDNEQFF. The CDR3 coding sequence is TGTGCCAGCAGTTTATTAAGCGGACCCCTGGACAATGAGCAGTTCTTC.